The 2 T cell receptor beta chains reported below all come from one sample, sequenced in a study of human T cells and chemical hapten exposure. Stated time point: patch test 3, about 24 weeks after DPC sensitization. The treatment denotes: therapeutic diphenylcyclopropenone sensitization with weekly scalp DPC. MiXCR was run by TCRdb on the RACE reads, yielding one entry per CDR3 protein. The sample carries 85,000 to 100,000 distinct CDR3 sequences, 25% to 35% recorded once. The sample consisted of whole blood, taken in connection with sensitization to the hapten diphenylcyclopropenone (DPC). The receptors stem from a middle-aged man with alopecia areata. Some clones in this sample may be carry-over from other donors' samples.

This chain joins TRBV28 and TRBJ2-2, with 11 bases aligning to TRBD1. Germline V lookup: CDR1 MDHEN, CDR2 SYDVKM. After removal of 4 bases from V and 7 bases from J, the junction contained 14 bases not matched to a gene. CDR3 size: 18 residues. The CDR3 region has the DNA TGTGCCAGCAGTTCCCCTACCCCGGACAGGGGGCCCGGCGGGGAGCTGTTTTTT. This gives the protein CASSSPTPDRGPGGELFF.

This clonotype has a single count. This chain connects TRBV28 to TRBJ2-4; D unresolved. Trimming shortened V by 6 bases and J by 0 bases, and 12 bases separated the two germline ends. The germline V gene encodes CDR1 MDHEN and CDR2 SYDVKM. The length of the CDR3 is 15 residues. Here the CDR3 reads CASRAPAAAKNIQYF. The CDR3 nucleotides read TGTGCCAGCAGGGCCCCCGCAGCAGCCAAAAACATTCAGTACTTC.